This T cell receptor (beta chain) was profiled in a study of shared clonotypes between healthy human individuals. About this clone itself: Its antigen is not identified.

The method was immunoSEQ multiplex PCR; TCRdb's version includes in-frame clones alone and lacks a portion of them. The sample holds approximately 2.5 million clones; 93% are singletons and the top ten take 0.35% to 0.45%. The CDR3 is 15 amino acids. The V end lost 4 bases, the J end lost 4 bases, and 17 bases lay between the germline ends. Germline-derived CDR1 and CDR2 are SGDLS and YYNGEE. Into CD45RA+ naive and CD45RA-negative memory subsets, the CD4+ cells were split. Overall study results and limits: The four-donor shared clonotypes exceeded non-shared clonotypes in generation probability, with non-shared ones scoring lower.

The TCR sequence derives from a man between 18 and 29 years old in good health. Some clones in this sample may be carry-over from other donors' samples. J is TRBJ1-1 and V is TRBV9; maybe TRBD1 (6 bases). Sequencing was done on a sample of naive CD4+ T cells from PBMCs. Described subset: CD45RA+ positively selected. DNA for the CDR3: TGTGCCAGCAGCCCGGAGGGGACAAGGGGCACTGAAGCTTTCTTT. Translation: CASSPEGTRGTEAFF.